The rows below give T cell receptor beta chains drawn from one sample of a study of molecular identifiers for immune sequencing clone quantification. TCRdb re-called the PCR reads with MiXCR, one entry per CDR3 protein. The sample consists of around 460,000 distinct CDR3 sequences, 20% to 25% of them appearing once. Sequencing was carried out using naive CD8+ T cells from blood, with Jurkat cell RNA spiked in. These receptors all come from a human donor in good health. Some libraries in this study had Jurkat cell RNA spiked in. Each CDR3 is given with its conserved first and last residue. The D gene is left open where the match is weak. Rows may omit the clone size; those that give it use once, few, many or a size class.

>few|-|TRBJ1-6|TRBV28
TGTGCCAGCGACCCAGTTGCGGAACGGGCTCGGTTCAACCGCCTCCACTTT
CASDPVAERARFNRLHF
>few|-|TRBJ2-1|TRBV19
TGTGCCAGTAGTACGCGGACGCAATTGCGTCTTGATGAGCAGTTCTTC
CASSTRTQLRLDEQFF
>many|TRBD2|TRBJ2-3|TRBV30
TGTGCCTGGAGTCACAGCGGGGGGGGAGCAGATACGCAGTATTTT
CAWSHSGGGADTQYF
>-|-|TRBJ2-2|TRBV12-5
TGTGCTAGTCATCCCTATGGCAGGCCCGCGAACACCGGGGAGCTGTTTTTT
CASHPYGRPANTGELFF
>many|-|TRBJ2-3|TRBV6-5
TGTGCCAGCAGTTACTCGACTATCACCTCCACAGATACGCAGTATTTT
CASSYSTITSTDTQYF
>many|TRBD1|TRBJ2-5|TRBV7-2
TGTGCCAGCAGGATCGGACAGGGAAGAGGTCTCCAAGAGACCCAGTACTTC
CASRIGQGRGLQETQYF
>few|-|TRBJ1-3|TRBV5-6
TGTGCCAGCAGCCCCTTGGGAAACACCATATATTTT
CASSPLGNTIYF
>many|-|TRBJ1-2|TRBV9
TGTGCCAGCAGCTTGACTAGTCAGGGAGCTAACTATGGCTACACCTTC
CASSLTSQGANYGYTF
>-|-|TRBJ2-7|TRBV7-9
TGTGCCAGCAGCTTCGGGACTTACAGCTCCTACGAGCAGTACTTC
CASSFGTYSSYEQYF
>medium-sized|-|TRBJ1-1|TRBV4-1
TGCGCCAGCAGCCAAGGACTCAATTCCGTGCGAGGGGCTTTCTTT
CASSQGLNSVRGAFF
>-|TRBD1|TRBJ1-5|TRBV19
TGTGCCAGCACAGGGGGGCCTCAGCCCCAGCATTTT
CASTGGPQPQHF
>few|-|TRBJ2-4|TRBV12-3/TRBV12-4
TGTGCCAGCAGTTTTAGTGGGGGGCGGGGGAAAAACATTCAGTACTTC
CASSFSGGRGKNIQYF
>many|TRBD1|TRBJ2-7|TRBV7-2
TGTGCCAGCAGCTCCTCCGGGACAGGGTACGAGCAGTACTTC
CASSSSGTGYEQYF
>-|TRBD2|TRBJ2-7|TRBV5-8
TGTGCCAGCAGCATACCCATGGCGGGGGAACCCTACGAGCAGTACTTC
CASSIPMAGEPYEQYF
>many|-|TRBJ2-7|TRBV20-1
TGCAGTGCTAGGTCGTGGAACTCCTACGAGCAGTACTTC
CSARSWNSYEQYF
>many|TRBD1|TRBJ2-7|TRBV20-1
TGCAGTGCTAGGTCAGGGGGCTACGAGCAGTACTTC
CSARSGGYEQYF
>few|-|TRBJ2-3|TRBV6-5
TGTGCCAGCACCGACTCACGGGGGGCTCGAGATACGCAGTATTTT
CASTDSRGARDTQYF
>many|TRBD2|TRBJ2-3|TRBV13
TGTGCCAGCAGCTTTCGACTAGCAACAGATACGCAGTATTTT
CASSFRLATDTQYF
>many|-|TRBJ1-1|TRBV3-1
TGTGCCAGCAGCCTCAGCCCGATGAACACTGAAGCTTTCTTT
CASSLSPMNTEAFF
>many|-|TRBJ1-5|TRBV4-3
TGCGCCAGCAGCCAAGATCGGTGGGGAAGGCAGCCCCAGCATTTT
CASSQDRWGRQPQHF
>-|-|TRBJ2-1|TRBV6-6
TGTGCCAGCACTGATCCCGGACTTAAGGATAGCTCCTACAATGAGCAGTTCTTC
CASTDPGLKDSSYNEQFF
>-|-|TRBJ2-5|TRBV27
TGTGCCAGCAGTTCAGGACAGCACCAGTACTTC
CASSSGQHQYF
>-|TRBD1|TRBJ2-7|TRBV29-1
TGCAGCGTTGTCTCGGGACAGTCCTACGAGCAGTACTTC
CSVVSGQSYEQYF
>many|-|TRBJ1-1|TRBV6-5
TGTGCCAGCAGTTACAGCAGCGCTATGAACACTGAAGCTTTCTTT
CASSYSSAMNTEAFF
>-|TRBD2|TRBJ2-5|TRBV5-3
TGTGCCAGCAGCTTGGGATGGCCCACTAGCGGGGGTTTAGAGACCCAGTACTTC
CASSLGWPTSGGLETQYF
>many|-|TRBJ2-7|TRBV4-1
TGCGCCAGCAGCCAAGAACTAGGGAGAAGTCAGTACTTC
CASSQELGRSQYF
>many|-|TRBJ1-5|TRBV5-6
TGTGCCAGCAGCTTCGGACAGCCTAGCGATCAGCCCCAGCATTTT
CASSFGQPSDQPQHF
>-|-|TRBJ1-2|TRBV3-1
TGTGCCAGCAGCCCAAGCCGAGGGGAGGGGAACGTCTATGGCTACACCTTC
CASSPSRGEGNVYGYTF
>few|TRBD1|TRBJ1-1|TRBV28
TGTGCCAGCAGGACAGGGCAGGTTTTGGGCACTGAAGCTTTCTTT
CASRTGQVLGTEAFF